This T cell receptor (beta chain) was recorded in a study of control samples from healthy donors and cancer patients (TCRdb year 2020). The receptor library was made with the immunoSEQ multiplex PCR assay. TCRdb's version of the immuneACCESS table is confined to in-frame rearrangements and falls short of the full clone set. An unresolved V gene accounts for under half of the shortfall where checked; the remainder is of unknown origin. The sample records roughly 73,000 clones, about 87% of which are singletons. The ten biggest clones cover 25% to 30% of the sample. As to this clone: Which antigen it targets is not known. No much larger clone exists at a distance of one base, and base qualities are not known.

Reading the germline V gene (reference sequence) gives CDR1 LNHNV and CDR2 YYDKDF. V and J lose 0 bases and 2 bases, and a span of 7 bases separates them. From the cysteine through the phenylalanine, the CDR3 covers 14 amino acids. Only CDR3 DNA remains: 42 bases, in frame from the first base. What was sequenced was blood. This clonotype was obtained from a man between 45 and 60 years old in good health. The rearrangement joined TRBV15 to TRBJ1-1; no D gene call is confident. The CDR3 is CATSRERLNTEAFF. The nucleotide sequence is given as TGTGCCACCAGCAGAGAACGGCTCAACACTGAAGCTTTCTTT.